Given below is one TCR beta chain in context. Its antigen is unknown. Trimming left V 0 bases short and J 4 bases short, with 12 bases between. This CDR3 contains 15 residues. Germline CDR1 is SGHRS and CDR2 is YFSETQ. Repertoires were generated with immunoSEQ multiplex PCR, while TCRdb's copy carries only in-frame clones and drops some. The sample has around 200,000 clones; about 90% are singletons. The data originate from a study of T cell responses to AZD1222 COVID-19 vaccine. Study-wide context: Recipients boosted at about 4 weeks or about 12 weeks are pooled.

Study-wide results and limits: Close to half of spike-specific TCRs reportedly recognize unmutated variant regions. No repertoire was sampled before or during the peak T cell response, only after it. Clonal diversity may have been underestimated, and the donors were mostly white British, with more females than males.

The starting material was peripheral blood, obtained on day 0 of AZD1222 vaccination. This chain connects TRBV5-1 to TRBJ2-3; either TRBD1 or TRBD2 may fit D (5 bases each). The TCR was taken from an adult in good health. The CDR3 region has the DNA TGCGCCAGCAGCTTGGGCTCCAGGGACGCAGATACGCAGTATTTT. This translates into CASSLGSRDADTQYF.